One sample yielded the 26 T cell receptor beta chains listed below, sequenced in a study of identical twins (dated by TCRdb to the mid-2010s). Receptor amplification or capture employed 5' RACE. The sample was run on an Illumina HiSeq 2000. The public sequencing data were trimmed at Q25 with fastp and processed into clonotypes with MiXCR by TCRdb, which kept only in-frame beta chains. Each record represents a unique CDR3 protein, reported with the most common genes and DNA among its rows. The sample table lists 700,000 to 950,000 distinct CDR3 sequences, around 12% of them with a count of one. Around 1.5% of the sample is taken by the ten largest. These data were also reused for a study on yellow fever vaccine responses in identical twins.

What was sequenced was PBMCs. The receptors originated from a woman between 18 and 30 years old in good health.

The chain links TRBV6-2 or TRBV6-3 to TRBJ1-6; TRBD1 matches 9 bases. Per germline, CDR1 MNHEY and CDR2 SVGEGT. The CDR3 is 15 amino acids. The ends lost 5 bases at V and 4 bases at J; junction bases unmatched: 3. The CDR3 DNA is TGTGCCAGCAGTGACGGACAGGGGTATAATTCACCCCTCCACTTT. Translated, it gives CASSDGQGYNSPLHF.

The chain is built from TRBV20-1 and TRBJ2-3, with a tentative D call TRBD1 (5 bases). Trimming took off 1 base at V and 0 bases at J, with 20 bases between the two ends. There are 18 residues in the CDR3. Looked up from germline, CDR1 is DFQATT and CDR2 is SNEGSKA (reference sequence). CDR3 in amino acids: CSARVGQNNLPSTDTQYF. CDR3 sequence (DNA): TGCAGTGCTAGAGTGGGGCAGAATAACCTCCCTAGCACAGATACGCAGTATTTT.

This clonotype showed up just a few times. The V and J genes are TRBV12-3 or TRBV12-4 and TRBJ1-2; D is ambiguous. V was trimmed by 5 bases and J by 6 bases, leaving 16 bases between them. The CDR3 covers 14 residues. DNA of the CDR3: TGTGCCAGCAGTCGAATAGCTGGGTCTGATGGCTACACCTTC. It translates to CASSRIAGSDGYTF.

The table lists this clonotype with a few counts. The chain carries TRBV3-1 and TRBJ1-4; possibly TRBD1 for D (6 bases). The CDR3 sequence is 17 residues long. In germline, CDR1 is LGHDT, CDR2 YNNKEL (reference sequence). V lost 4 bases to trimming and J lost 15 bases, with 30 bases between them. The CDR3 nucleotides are TGTGCCAGCAGCCCTCGAGATTGGACAGTTAACCCCGGATTGATGTTTTTT. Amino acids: CASSPRDWTVNPGLMFF.

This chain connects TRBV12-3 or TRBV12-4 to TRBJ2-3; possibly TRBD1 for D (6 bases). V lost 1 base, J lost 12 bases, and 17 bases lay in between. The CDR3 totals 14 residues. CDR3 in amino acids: CASSLVLGQGPQYF. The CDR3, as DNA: TGTGCCAGCAGTTTAGTGTTGGGGCAGGGGCCCCAGTATTTT.

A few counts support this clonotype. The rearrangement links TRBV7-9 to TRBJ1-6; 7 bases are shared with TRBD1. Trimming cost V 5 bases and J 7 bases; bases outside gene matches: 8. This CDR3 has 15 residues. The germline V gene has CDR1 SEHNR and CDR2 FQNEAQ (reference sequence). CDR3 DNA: TGTGCCAGCAGCCGCGCCGGGACAGAAAATTCACCCCTCCACTTT. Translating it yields CASSRAGTENSPLHF. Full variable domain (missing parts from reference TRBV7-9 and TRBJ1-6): DTGVSQNPRHKITKRGQNVTFRCDPISEHNRLYWYRQTLGQGPEFLTYFQNEAQLEKSRLLSDRFSAERPKGSFSTLEIQRTEQGDSAMYLCASSRAGTENSPLHFGNGTRLTVT.

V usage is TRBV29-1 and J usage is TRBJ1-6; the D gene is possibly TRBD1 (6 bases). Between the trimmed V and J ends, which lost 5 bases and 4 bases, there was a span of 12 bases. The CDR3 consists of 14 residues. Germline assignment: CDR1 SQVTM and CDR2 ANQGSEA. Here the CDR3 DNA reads TGCAGCGTTAAACAGGGTGGATATAATTCACCCCTCCACTTT. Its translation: CSVKQGGYNSPLHF.

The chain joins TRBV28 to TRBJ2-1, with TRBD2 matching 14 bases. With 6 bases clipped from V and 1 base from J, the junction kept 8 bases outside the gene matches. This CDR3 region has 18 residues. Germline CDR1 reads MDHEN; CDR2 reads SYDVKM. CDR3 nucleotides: TGTGCCAGCAGCCGACTAGCGGGAGGGGGACCATCCTACAATGAGCAGTTCTTC. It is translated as CASSRLAGGGPSYNEQFF.

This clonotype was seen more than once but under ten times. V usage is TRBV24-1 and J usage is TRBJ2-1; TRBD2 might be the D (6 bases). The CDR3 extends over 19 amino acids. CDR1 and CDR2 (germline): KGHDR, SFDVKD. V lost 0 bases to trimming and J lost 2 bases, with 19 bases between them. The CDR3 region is CATSDLPGSSGFPYNEQFF. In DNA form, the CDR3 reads TGTGCCACCAGTGATTTGCCCGGGAGTTCGGGGTTTCCCTACAATGAGCAGTTCTTC.

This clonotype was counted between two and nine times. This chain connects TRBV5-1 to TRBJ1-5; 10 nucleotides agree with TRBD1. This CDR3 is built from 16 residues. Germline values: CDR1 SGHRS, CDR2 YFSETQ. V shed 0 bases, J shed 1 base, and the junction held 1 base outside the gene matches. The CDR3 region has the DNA TGCGCCAGCAGCTTGGGGACAGGGGGAAGCAATCAGCCCCAGCATTTT. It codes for CASSLGTGGSNQPQHF. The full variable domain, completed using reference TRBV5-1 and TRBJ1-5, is KAGVTQTPRYLIKTRGQQVTLSCSPISGHRSVSWYQQTPGQGLQFLFEYFSETQRNKGNFPGRFSGRQFSNSRSEMNVSTLELGDSALYLCASSLGTGGSNQPQHFGDGTRLSIL.

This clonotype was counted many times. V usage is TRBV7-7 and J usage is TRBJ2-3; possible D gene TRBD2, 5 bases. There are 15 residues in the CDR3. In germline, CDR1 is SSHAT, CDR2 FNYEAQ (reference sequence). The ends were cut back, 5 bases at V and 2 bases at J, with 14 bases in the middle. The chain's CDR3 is CASSPAGSVTDTQYF. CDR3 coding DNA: TGTGCCAGCAGCCCCGCGGGTTCAGTCACAGATACGCAGTATTTT.

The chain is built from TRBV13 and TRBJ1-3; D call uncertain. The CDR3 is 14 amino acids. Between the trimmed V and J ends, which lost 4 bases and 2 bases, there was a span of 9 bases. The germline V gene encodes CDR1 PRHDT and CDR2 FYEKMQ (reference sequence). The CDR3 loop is CASSSRTAGNTIYF. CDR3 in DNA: TGTGCCAGCAGCTCCCGGACGGCTGGAAACACCATATATTTT. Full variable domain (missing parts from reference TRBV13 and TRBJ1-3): AAGVIQSPRHLIKEKRETATLKCYPIPRHDTVYWYQQGPGQDPQFLISFYEKMQSDKGSIPDRFSAQQFSDYHSELNMSSLELGDSALYFCASSSRTAGNTIYFGEGSWLTVV.

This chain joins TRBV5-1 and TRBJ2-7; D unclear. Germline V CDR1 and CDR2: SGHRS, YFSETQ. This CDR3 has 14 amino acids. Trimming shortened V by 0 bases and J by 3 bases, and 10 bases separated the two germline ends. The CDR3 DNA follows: TGCGCCAGCAGCTTGGAAGCAGGCCTCTACGAGCAGTACTTC. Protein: CASSLEAGLYEQYF.

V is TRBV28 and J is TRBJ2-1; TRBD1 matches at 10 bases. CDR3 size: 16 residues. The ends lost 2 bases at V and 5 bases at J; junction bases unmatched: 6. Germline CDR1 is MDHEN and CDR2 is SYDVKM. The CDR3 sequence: CASSLNPGTGDNEQFF. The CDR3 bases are TGTGCCAGCAGTTTAAATCCCGGGACAGGGGACAATGAGCAGTTCTTC.

The CDR3, as DNA: TGTGCCAGCAGTTTAAGACAGGCGCCGGGGACTGAAGCTTTCTTT. Protein sequence: CASSLRQAPGTEAFF. The chain couples TRBV12-3 or TRBV12-4 to TRBJ1-1; D is possibly TRBD1 (6 bases). This CDR3 spans 15 amino acids. V was trimmed by 2 bases and J by 5 bases, leaving 15 bases between them.

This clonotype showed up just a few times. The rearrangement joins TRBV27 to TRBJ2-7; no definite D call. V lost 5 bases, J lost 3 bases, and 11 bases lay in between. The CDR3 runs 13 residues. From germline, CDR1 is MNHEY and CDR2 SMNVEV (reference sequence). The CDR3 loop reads CASSRRLDYEQYF. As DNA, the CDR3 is TGTGCCAGCAGTCGGAGACTTGACTACGAGCAGTACTTC.

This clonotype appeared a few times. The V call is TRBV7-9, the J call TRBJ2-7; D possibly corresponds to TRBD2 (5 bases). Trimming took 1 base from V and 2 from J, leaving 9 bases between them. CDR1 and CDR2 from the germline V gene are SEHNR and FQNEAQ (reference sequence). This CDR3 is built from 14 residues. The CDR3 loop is CASSLGGRPYEQYF. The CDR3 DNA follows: TGTGCCAGCAGCTTAGGAGGGCGGCCCTACGAGCAGTACTTC.

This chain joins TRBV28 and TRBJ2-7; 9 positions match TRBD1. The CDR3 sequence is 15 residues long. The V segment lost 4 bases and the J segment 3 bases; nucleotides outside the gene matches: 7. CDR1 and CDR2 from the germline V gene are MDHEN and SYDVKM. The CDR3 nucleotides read TGTGCCAGCAGTTCATGGGACAGGGCCAACTACGAGCAGTACGTC. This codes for CASSSWDRANYEQYV.

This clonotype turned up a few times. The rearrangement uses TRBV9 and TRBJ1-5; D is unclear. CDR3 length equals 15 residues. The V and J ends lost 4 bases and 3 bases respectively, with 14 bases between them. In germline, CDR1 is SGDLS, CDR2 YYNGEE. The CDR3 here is CASSPRRQVNQPQHF. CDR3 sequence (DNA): TGTGCCAGCAGCCCACGCCGGCAAGTCAATCAGCCCCAGCATTTT.

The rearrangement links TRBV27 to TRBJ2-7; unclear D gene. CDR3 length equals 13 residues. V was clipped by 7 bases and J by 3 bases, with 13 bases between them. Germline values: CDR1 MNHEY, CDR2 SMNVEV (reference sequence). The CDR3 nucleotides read TGTGCCAGCACTTTTGAAGTCGGCTACGAGCAGTACTTC. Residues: CASTFEVGYEQYF.

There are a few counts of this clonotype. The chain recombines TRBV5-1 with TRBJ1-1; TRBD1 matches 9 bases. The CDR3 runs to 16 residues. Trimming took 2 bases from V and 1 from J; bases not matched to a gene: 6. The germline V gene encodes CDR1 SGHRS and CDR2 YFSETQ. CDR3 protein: CASSFRMGQGNTEAFF. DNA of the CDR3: TGCGCCAGCAGCTTTAGGATGGGACAGGGGAACACTGAAGCTTTCTTT.

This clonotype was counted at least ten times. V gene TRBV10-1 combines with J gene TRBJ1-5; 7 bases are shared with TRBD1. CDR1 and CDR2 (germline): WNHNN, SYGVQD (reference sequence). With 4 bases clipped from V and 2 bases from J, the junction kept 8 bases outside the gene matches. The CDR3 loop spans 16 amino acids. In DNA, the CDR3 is TGCGCCAGCAGTGGACGGACAGGTGACGGCAATCAGCCCCAGCATTTT. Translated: CASSGRTGDGNQPQHF.

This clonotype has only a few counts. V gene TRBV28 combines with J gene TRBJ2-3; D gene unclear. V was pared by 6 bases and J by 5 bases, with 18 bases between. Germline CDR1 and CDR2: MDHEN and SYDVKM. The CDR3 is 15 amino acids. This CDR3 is CASSSAGISRDTQYF. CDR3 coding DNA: TGTGCCAGCAGCTCTGCAGGTATCTCTCGAGATACGCAGTATTTT.

The DNA for the CDR3 is TGTGCCAGCACCTTGACTAGCTCCTACAATGAGCAGTTCTTC. This codes for CASTLTSSYNEQFF. V usage is TRBV28 and J usage is TRBJ2-1; D is possibly TRBD2 (6 bases). The CDR3 has 14 residues. The V and J ends lost 7 bases and 0 bases respectively, with 10 bases between them. Germline values: CDR1 MDHEN, CDR2 SYDVKM.

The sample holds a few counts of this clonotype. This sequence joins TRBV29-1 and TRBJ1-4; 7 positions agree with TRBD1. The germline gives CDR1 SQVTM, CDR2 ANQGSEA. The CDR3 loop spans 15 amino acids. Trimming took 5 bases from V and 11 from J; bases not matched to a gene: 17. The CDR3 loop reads CSVPDGGTANGKLFF. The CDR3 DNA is TGCAGCGTTCCGGATGGCGGGACAGCTAATGGGAAACTGTTTTTT.

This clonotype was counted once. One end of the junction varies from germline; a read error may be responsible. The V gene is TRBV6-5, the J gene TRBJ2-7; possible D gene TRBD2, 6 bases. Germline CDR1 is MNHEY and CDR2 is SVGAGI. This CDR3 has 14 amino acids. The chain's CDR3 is CASSDSGGSYEQYF. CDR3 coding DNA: TGTGCCAGCAGTGACTCCGGGGGTTCCTACGAGCAGTACTTC.